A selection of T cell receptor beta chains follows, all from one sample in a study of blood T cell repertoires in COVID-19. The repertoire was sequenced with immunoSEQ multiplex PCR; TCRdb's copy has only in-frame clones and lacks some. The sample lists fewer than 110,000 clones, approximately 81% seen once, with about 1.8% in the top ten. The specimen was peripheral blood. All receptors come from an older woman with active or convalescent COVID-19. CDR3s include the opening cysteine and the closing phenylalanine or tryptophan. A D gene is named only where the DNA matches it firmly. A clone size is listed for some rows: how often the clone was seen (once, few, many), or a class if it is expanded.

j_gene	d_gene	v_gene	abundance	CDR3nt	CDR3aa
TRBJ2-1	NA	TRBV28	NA	TGTGCCAGCAGGTCCGGGGGAGAAGTGCACAATGAGCAGTTCTTC	CASRSGGEVHNEQFF
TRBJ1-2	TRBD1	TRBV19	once	TGTGCCAGCTCCGGGACAGACACCAAATTGGGAGGCTACACCTTC	CASSGTDTKLGGYTF
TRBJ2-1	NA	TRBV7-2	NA	TGTGCCAGCAGACGATTCACTAGCTCAGTTAACGAGCAGTTCTTC	CASRRFTSSVNEQFF
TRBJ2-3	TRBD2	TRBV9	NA	TGTGCCAGCAGCGCCTCTAGCGGCGATACAGATACGCAGTATTTT	CASSASSGDTDTQYF
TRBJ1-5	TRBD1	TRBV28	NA	TGTGCCAGCAGTCAGGGACAGGGAAACAATCAGCCCCAGCATTTT	CASSQGQGNNQPQHF
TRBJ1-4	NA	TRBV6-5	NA	TGTGCCAGCAGGATTTCGGGAGGTGTTAATGAAAAACTGTTTTTT	CASRISGGVNEKLFF
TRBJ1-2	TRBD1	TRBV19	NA	TGTGCCAGTAGCTCGACAGGGCCGTTTCGTTATGGCTACACCTTC	CASSSTGPFRYGYTF
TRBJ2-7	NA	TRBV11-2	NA	TGTGCCAGCAGCTTCGGTTCCTACGAGCAGTACTTC	CASSFGSYEQYF
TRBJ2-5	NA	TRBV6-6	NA	TGTGCCAGCAGTAGCCCGACAGGACAAGAGACCCAGTACTTC	CASSSPTGQETQYF
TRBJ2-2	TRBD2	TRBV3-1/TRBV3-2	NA	TGTGCCAGCAGCCGGCGCGCAGGGCGGGGGACCGGGGAGCTGTTTTTT	CASSRRAGRGTGELFF
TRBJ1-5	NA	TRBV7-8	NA	TGTGCCAGCAGCCCCAGGACATTAGATAGCAATCAGCCCCAGCATTTT	CASSPRTLDSNQPQHF
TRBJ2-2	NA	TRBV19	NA	TGTGCCACTCGCCCGGCGGGCACCGGGGAGCTGTTTTTT	CATRPAGTGELFF